The clone carrying this T cell receptor (beta chain) was detected a few times. Its antigen is unknown. This entry belongs to a study of response to subunit inactivated influenza vaccine. TCRdb reprocessed the RT-PCR reads with MiXCR, giving one entry per CDR3 protein. This table has about 700,000 distinct CDR3 sequences, roughly 14% appearing once. Germline trimming cut 6 bases from V and 2 bases from J; bases unmatched to any gene: 8. The CDR3 is made up of 15 amino acids. Broader study findings: Authors suggested that a seasonal influenza vaccination recruits few new T cells each time.

This specimen was PBMCs from blood, taken 11 to 12 days after vaccination. V and J are TRBV12-3 or TRBV12-4 and TRBJ2-3; 7 bases line up with TRBD1. The source of this sequence is a man aged 50 to 59 who received an inactivated influenza vaccine. The CDR3 spells CASSLGGEPTDTQYF. CDR3 coding DNA: TGTGCCAGCAGCCTAGGGGGCGAACCCACAGATACGCAGTATTTT.